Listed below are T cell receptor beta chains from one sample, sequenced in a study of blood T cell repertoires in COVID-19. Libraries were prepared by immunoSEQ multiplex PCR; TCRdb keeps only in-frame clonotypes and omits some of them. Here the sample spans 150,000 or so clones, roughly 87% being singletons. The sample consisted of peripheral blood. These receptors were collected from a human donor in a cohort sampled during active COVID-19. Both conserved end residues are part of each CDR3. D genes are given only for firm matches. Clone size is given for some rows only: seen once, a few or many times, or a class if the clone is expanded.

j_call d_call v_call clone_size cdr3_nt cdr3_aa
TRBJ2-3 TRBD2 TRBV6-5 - TGTGCCAGCAGGTTGGGACTAGCAGACGCAGATACGCAGTATTTT CASRLGLADADTQYF
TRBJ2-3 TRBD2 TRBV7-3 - TGTGCCAGCAGCATAGCGGGTGGCAGCACAGATACGCAGTATTTT CASSIAGGSTDTQYF
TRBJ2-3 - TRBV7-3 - TGTGCCAGCAGCCCGCAGCCGGGGTTCGCAGATACGCAGTATTTT CASSPQPGFADTQYF
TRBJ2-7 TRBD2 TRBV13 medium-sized TGTGCCAGCAGCCCCGGACTAGATACCTACGAGCAGTACTTC CASSPGLDTYEQYF
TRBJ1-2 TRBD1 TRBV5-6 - TGTGCCAGCAGCCAAAGCGGCGGGACAGACTATGGCTACACCTTC CASSQSGGTDYGYTF
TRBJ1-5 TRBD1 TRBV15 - TGTGCCACCAGCAGAGATGGGCGACAGGGGTGGCAGCCCCAGCATTTT CATSRDGRQGWQPQHF
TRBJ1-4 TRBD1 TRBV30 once TGTGCCTGGAGTGACCTCGACAGGGACAATGAAAAACTGTTTTTT CAWSDLDRDNEKLFF
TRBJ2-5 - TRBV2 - TGTGCCAGCAGTGGCCTTGGGGGGGAGACCCAGTACTTC CASSGLGGETQYF
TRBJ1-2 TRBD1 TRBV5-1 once TGCGCCAGCAGCCGGGGGGGACAGGGGGCTGGCGGCTACACCTTC CASSRGGQGAGGYTF
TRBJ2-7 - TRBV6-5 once TGTGCCAGCAGTTCCACGGACAGTACCTACGAGCAGTACTTC CASSSTDSTYEQYF
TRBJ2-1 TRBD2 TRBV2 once TGTGCCAGCAGTGTCTCGGGAGGGCCTAATGAGCAGTTCTTC CASSVSGGPNEQFF
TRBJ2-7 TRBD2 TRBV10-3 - TGTGCCATCAGTGAGGAAACTAGCGGTGTTTCCTACGAGCAGTACTTC CAISEETSGVSYEQYF
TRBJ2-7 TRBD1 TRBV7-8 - TGTGCCAGCAGCCTCGACAGGGGGCCCAACGAGCAGTACTTC CASSLDRGPNEQYF
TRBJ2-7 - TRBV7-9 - TGTGCCAGCAGCTCAGCTACCCGGGCGGGGGAGCAGTACTTC CASSSATRAGEQYF
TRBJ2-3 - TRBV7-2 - TGTGCCAGCAGCGGGCCGGGGGGCCTCGCAGATACGCAGTATTTT CASSGPGGLADTQYF
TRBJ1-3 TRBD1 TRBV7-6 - TGTGCCAGCAGCTCTAGTTCCCAGGGGGGTGGAAACACCATATATTTT CASSSSSQGGGNTIYF
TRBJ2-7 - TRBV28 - TGTGCCAGCATAGGGGCATTACTCTACGAGCAGTACTTC CASIGALLYEQYF
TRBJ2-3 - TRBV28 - TGTGCCAGCAGGTACAGGAGCCCTAGCACAGATACGCAGTATTTT CASRYRSPSTDTQYF
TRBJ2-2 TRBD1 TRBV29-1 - TGCAGCGTTGAAGATTCCAGGGGGCTAACCGGGGAGCTGTTTTTT CSVEDSRGLTGELFF
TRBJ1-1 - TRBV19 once TGTGCCAGTAGTAGCGCCTTTAACACTGAAGCTTTCTTT CASSSAFNTEAFF
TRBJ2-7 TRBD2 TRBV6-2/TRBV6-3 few TGTGCCAGCAGTTACTCTTTGTCTAGCGGTCGCCACGAGCAGTACTTC CASSYSLSSGRHEQYF
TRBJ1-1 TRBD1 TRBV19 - TGTGCCAGTAGCGCTCGGACAGGGCGTGTAGCGAACACTGAAGCTTTCTTT CASSARTGRVANTEAFF
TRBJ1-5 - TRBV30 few TGTGCCTGGAGCTTCGGGGGGAATCAGCCCCAGCATTTT CAWSFGGNQPQHF
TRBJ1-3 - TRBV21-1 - TGTGCCAGGCAGGGATACCCCTCTGGAAACACCATATATTTT CARQGYPSGNTIYF
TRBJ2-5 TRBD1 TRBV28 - TGTGCCAGCAGCGGACAGGGGGTGCTAGAGACCCAGTACTTC CASSGQGVLETQYF
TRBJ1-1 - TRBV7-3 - TGTGCCAGCAGCCAACAGGGGAACACTGAAGCTTTCTTT CASSQQGNTEAFF
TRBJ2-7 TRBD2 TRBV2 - TGTGCCAGTTATAGCGGGGGGGCTGGGGAGCAGTACTTC CASYSGGAGEQYF
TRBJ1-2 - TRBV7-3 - TGTGCCAGCAGCCCCTCGGGTCGGGTTTTGAACTTC CASSPSGRVLNF
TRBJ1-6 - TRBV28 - TGTGCCAGACGATCGAGGGATAAACGACGGGACTCCTATAATTCACCCCTCCACTTT CARRSRDKRRDSYNSPLHF
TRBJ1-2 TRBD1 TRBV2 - TGTGCCAGCAGTGTGGACAGGCGGTCTTGGGACTATGGCTACACCTTC CASSVDRRSWDYGYTF
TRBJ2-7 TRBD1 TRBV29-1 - TGCAGCGTTGAAGAGGGGGGGACAGGGAGGTACGAGCAGTACTTC CSVEEGGTGRYEQYF
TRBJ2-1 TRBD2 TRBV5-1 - TGCGCCAGCAGCTTCCCAACTAGCGGGAGAATAAATGAGCAGTTCTTC CASSFPTSGRINEQFF
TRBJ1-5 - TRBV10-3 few TGTGCCATCAGTGAGTCGACAGGTAGAGGCCAGCCCCAGCATTTT CAISESTGRGQPQHF
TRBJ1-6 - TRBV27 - TGTGCCAGCACCAAGAGAGCGAGCTCCTATAATTCACCCCTCCACTTT CASTKRASSYNSPLHF
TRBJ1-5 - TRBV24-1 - TGTGCCACCAGTGATCCCCGGGTCGGGAACAATCAGCCCCAGCATTTT CATSDPRVGNNQPQHF
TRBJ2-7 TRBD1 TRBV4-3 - TGCGCCAGCAGCCCCGGGACAGGGTCCTACGAGCAGTACTTC CASSPGTGSYEQYF
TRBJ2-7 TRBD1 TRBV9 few TGTGCCAGCAGCGTGGACAGGGTCGGCGACGAGCAGTACTTC CASSVDRVGDEQYF
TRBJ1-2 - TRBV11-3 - TGTGCCAGCAGCCCGGGGTATGGCTACACCTTC CASSPGYGYTF
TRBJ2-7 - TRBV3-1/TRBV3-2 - TGTGCCAGCAGCCCCTATGAGGAGATCCCCTACGAGCAGTACTTC CASSPYEEIPYEQYF
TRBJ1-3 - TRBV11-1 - TGTGCCAGCAGCTCCAGGGTCTCTGGAAACACCATATATTTT CASSSRVSGNTIYF
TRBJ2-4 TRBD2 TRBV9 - TGTGCCAGCAGCGCCTTTAGCGGGGGGGCCACCAAAAACATTCAGTACTTC CASSAFSGGATKNIQYF
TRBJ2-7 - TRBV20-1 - TGCAGTGCTAGAGAAGAGCCCGAGCAGTACTTC CSAREEPEQYF